The next 29 T cell receptor beta chains were all read from a single sample in a study of identical twins. A single record per CDR3 protein comes from TCRdb applying MiXCR to the 5' RACE reads. The sample has about 700,000 distinct CDR3 sequences; roughly 6% are singletons. The sample comprised naive T cells sorted from blood. These receptors were collected from a man aged 18 to 30 in good health.

This sequence joins TRBV6-1 and TRBJ2-7; D might be TRBD1 or TRBD2, each matching 5 bases. The CDR3 extends over 15 amino acids. Germline CDR1 reads MNHNS; CDR2 reads SASEGT. Trimming pared 7 bases from V and 2 bases from J, leaving 18 bases between. This CDR3 is CASTGGAIGTYEQYF. The CDR3 DNA reads as TGTGCCAGCACTGGGGGAGCGATTGGGACCTACGAGCAGTACTTC.

The sample holds many counts of this clonotype. The chain is built from TRBV5-5 and TRBJ2-7, with 10 bases matching TRBD2. The CDR3 has 16 amino acids. Trimming took 2 bases from V and 4 from J; bases not matched to a gene: 9. Germline V gives CDR1 SGHKS, CDR2 YYEKEE (reference sequence). CDR3 sequence: CASSLNQAGGLYEQYF. CDR3 in DNA: TGTGCCAGCAGCTTAAACCAAGCGGGAGGGCTTTACGAGCAGTACTTC. Variable domain in full (rest from reference TRBV5-5 and TRBJ2-7): DAGVTQSPTHLIKTRGQQVTLRCSPISGHKSVSWYQQVLGQGPQFIFQYYEKEERGRGNFPDRFSARQFPNYSSELNVNALLLGDSALYLCASSLNQAGGLYEQYFGPGTRLTVT.

This sequence joins TRBV7-2 and TRBJ2-3; 8 positions match TRBD2. The CDR3 is 14 residues long. V shed 5 bases and J 8 bases; nucleotides not matched to a gene: 9. Per the germline V gene, CDR1 is SGHTA and CDR2 is FQGNSA. CDR3 in DNA: TGTGCCAGCAGCCCTCCAAACGGGAGGGGTACGCAGTATTTT. Amino acids: CASSPPNGRGTQYF.

This clonotype was picked up many times. This chain connects TRBV6-1 to TRBJ2-7; D is tentatively TRBD1 or TRBD2 (6 bases each). The CDR3 length is 15 residues. Trimming shortened V by 3 bases and J by 2 bases, and 14 bases separated the two germline ends. Germline CDR1 is MNHNS and CDR2 is SASEGT. CDR3 in DNA: TGTGCCAGCAGTGAGATAGGGGGAGGACCCTACGAGCAGTACGTC. Its translation: CASSEIGGGPYEQYV.

The rearrangement joins TRBV14 to TRBJ1-4; possibly TRBD1 for D (5 bases). This CDR3 region has 17 residues. Germline lookup yields CDR1 SGHDN and CDR2 FVKESK. Trimming stripped 2 bases from V and 3 bases from J, with 16 bases between. The CDR3 sequence: CASSQSRVRAANEKLFF. The CDR3 nucleotides read TGTGCCAGCAGCCAATCCAGGGTTCGTGCAGCTAATGAAAAACTGTTTTTT. Supplemented by reference TRBV14 and TRBJ1-4, the full variable domain reads EAGVTQFPSHSVIEKGQTVTLRCDPISGHDNLYWYRRVMGKEIKFLLHFVKESKQDESGMPNNRFLAERTGGTYSTLKVQPAELEDSGVYFCASSQSRVRAANEKLFFGSGTQLSVL.

This CDR3 reads CASSFVAGLRETQYF. For the CDR3, the DNA is TGCGCCAGCAGCTTCGTAGCGGGACTCAGAGAGACCCAGTACTTC. The V call is TRBV5-1, the J call TRBJ2-5; TRBD2 matches 8 bases. The germline V gene has CDR1 SGHRS and CDR2 YFSETQ. The V segment lost 2 bases and the J segment 4 bases; nucleotides outside the gene matches: 7. The CDR3 loop spans 15 amino acids.

There are many counts of this clonotype. The chain employs TRBV11-2 and TRBJ2-2; the D is unclear. The CDR3 contains 18 residues. Trimming removed 2 bases from V and 0 bases from J, with 16 bases in between. Germline V lookup: CDR1 SGHAT, CDR2 FQNNGV. The CDR3 region has the DNA TGTGCCAGCAGCTTACGGTTTAAGGATTTCGCGAACACCGGGGAGCTGTTTTTT. Its protein product is CASSLRFKDFANTGELFF.

In its sample, this clonotype was seen a few times. The chain has TRBV5-1 and TRBJ1-1, with 7 positions matching TRBD1. After removal of 4 bases from V and 4 bases from J, the junction contained 10 bases not matched to a gene. The CDR3 has 15 residues. CDR1 SGHRS and CDR2 YFSETQ come from the germline V gene. DNA for the CDR3: TGCGCCAGCAGCCCGAGGACAGGCTCGGTCACTGAAGCTTTCTTT. It is translated as CASSPRTGSVTEAFF.

This clonotype was seen repeatedly, ten times or more. The chain links TRBV24-1 to TRBJ1-5, with TRBD1 matching over 10 bases. The junction had 9 bases not matched to a gene; V was cut back by 4 bases and J by 4 bases. Germline CDR1 reads KGHDR; CDR2 reads SFDVKD. The length of the CDR3 is 17 residues. DNA of the CDR3: TGTGCCACCAGTGAACCTGGGACAGGGGCAGGGAATCAGCCCCAGCATTTT. Protein: CATSEPGTGAGNQPQHF.

The sample holds many counts of this clonotype. CDR3 nucleotide sequence: TGTGCCAGCAGTTCGCGGCAGGGGAGCTCTGGAAACACCATATATTTT. Its protein is CASSSRQGSSGNTIYF. The rearrangement links TRBV12-3 or TRBV12-4 to TRBJ1-3; a weak D match, TRBD1 (6 bases). Trimming removed 4 bases from V and 0 bases from J, with 13 bases in between. The CDR3 loop spans 16 amino acids.

The chain is built from TRBV7-6 and TRBJ1-1; D gene unclear. The CDR3 runs 13 residues. V gave up 2 bases and J gave up 0 bases, with 4 bases separating them. Germline lookup yields CDR1 SGHVS and CDR2 FNYEAQ. The DNA for the CDR3 is TGTGCCAGCAGCTTACCTATGAACACTGAAGCTTTCTTT. Translation gives CASSLPMNTEAFF.

This clonotype was counted a few times. The gene calls are TRBV5-1 and TRBJ2-1, with D possibly being TRBD1 or TRBD2 (5 bases each). With 4 bases removed from V and 1 base from J, the gap between germline ends came to 12 bases. CDR3 size: 15 residues. Germline V gene sequence: CDR1 SGHRS, CDR2 YFSETQ. The CDR3 here is CASSQGPQSYNEQFF. The CDR3 region has the DNA TGCGCCAGCAGCCAGGGACCTCAATCCTACAATGAGCAGTTCTTC.

The table lists this clonotype with many counts. The rearrangement joins TRBV4-2 to TRBJ2-2, with TRBD2 identical over 8 bases. Unmatched junction bases numbered 12, after V lost 3 bases and J lost 3 bases. This CDR3 comprises 18 residues. Germline assignment: CDR1 LGHNA and CDR2 YNFKEQ. CDR3 residues: CASSHMTGTRDYTGELFF. DNA for the CDR3: TGTGCCAGCAGCCACATGACCGGGACTAGAGATTACACCGGGGAGCTGTTTTTT.

Only a few counts were recorded for this clonotype. V is TRBV20-1 and J is TRBJ1-1, with TRBD1 identical over 10 bases. The germline CDR1 and CDR2 sequences are DFQATT and SNEGSKA (reference sequence). This CDR3 region has 15 residues. Trimming took 3 bases from V and 5 from J; bases not matched to a gene: 9. The CDR3 sequence: CSASNGQGGGTEAFF. The DNA for the CDR3 is TGCAGTGCTAGTAATGGACAGGGGGGGGGAACTGAAGCTTTCTTT.

The chain couples TRBV12-3 or TRBV12-4 to TRBJ1-1; D is possibly TRBD1 (6 bases). CDR3 size: 15 residues. Trimming took 5 bases from V and 4 from J, leaving 17 bases between them. In DNA, the CDR3 is TGTGCCAGCAGTCGCGTGGGGGGCCCCTTCACTGAAGCTTTCTTT. Protein: CASSRVGGPFTEAFF.

This chain joins TRBV5-6 and TRBJ2-5; D gene ambiguous. Germline lookup yields CDR1 SGHDT and CDR2 YYEEEE. V was cut by 0 bases and J by 0 bases, with 12 bases left in between. The CDR3 spans 16 residues. The CDR3 protein is CASSLAAERYQETQYF. Here the CDR3 DNA reads TGTGCCAGCAGCTTGGCCGCCGAGCGTTACCAAGAGACCCAGTACTTC. Full variable domain (remainder filled in from reference TRBV5-6 and TRBJ2-5): DAGVTQSPTHLIKTRGQQVTLRCSPKSGHDTVSWYQQALGQGPQFIFQYYEEEERQRGNFPDRFSGHQFPNYSSELNVNALLLGDSALYLCASSLAAERYQETQYFGPGTRLLVL.

This sequence joins TRBV3-1 and TRBJ2-2, with 8 bases aligning to TRBD1. CDR3 length: 15 residues. The J segment lost 4 bases and the V segment lost 3 bases, leaving 4 bases of the junction unmatched. Germline lookup yields CDR1 LGHDT and CDR2 YNNKEL (reference sequence). This CDR3 is CASSHRQGSTGELFF. DNA of the CDR3: TGTGCCAGCAGCCATAGACAGGGGTCCACCGGGGAGCTGTTTTTT.

The chain uses TRBV12-3 or TRBV12-4 and TRBJ2-1, with 11 positions matching TRBD2. Trimming took 6 bases from V and 6 from J; bases not matched to a gene: 7. CDR3 size: 15 residues. CDR3 amino acids: CASRPLAGGRNEQFF. The CDR3 DNA reads as TGTGCCAGCAGGCCCCTAGCGGGGGGACGCAATGAGCAGTTCTTC.

Many counts were recorded for this clonotype. The V call is TRBV6-1, the J call TRBJ1-5; D ambiguous. The CDR3 spans 12 residues. V lost 1 base to trimming and J lost 6 bases, with 4 bases between them. The germline CDR1 and CDR2 sequences are MNHNS and SASEGT. The CDR3 region is CASSEGRQPQHF. The CDR3 nucleotides read TGTGCCAGCAGTGAAGGCCGTCAGCCCCAGCATTTT.

The sample holds a few counts of this clonotype. This chain links TRBV5-1 with TRBJ2-1; D gene unclear. The CDR3 consists of 15 residues. Germline V gene sequence: CDR1 SGHRS, CDR2 YFSETQ. Trimming removed 0 bases from V and 3 bases from J, with 10 bases in between. CDR3 region: CASSLGRPDYNEQFF. DNA of the CDR3: TGCGCCAGCAGCTTGGGCCGACCGGACTACAATGAGCAGTTCTTC.

The rearrangement links TRBV27 to TRBJ2-7, with TRBD1 matching 7 bases. The CDR3 has 15 amino acids. V gave up 5 bases and J gave up 3 bases; unmatched junction bases: 10. CDR1 is MNHEY, CDR2 SMNVEV, per germline (reference sequence). CDR3 DNA sequence: TGTGCCAGCAGTCGTACAGGGGACAAGTTCTACGAGCAGTACTTC. Protein sequence: CASSRTGDKFYEQYF.

This clonotype was counted only a few times. The gene calls are TRBV2 and TRBJ2-1; D is uncertain. CDR1 SNHLY and CDR2 FYNNEI come from the germline V gene. This CDR3 region has 14 residues. V dropped 0 bases and J dropped 8 bases, with 11 bases sitting between them. CDR3: CASSEAMASDEQFF. The DNA for the CDR3 is TGTGCCAGCAGTGAAGCTATGGCATCGGATGAGCAGTTCTTC.

V is TRBV6-1 and J is TRBJ2-7; 7 nucleotides line up with TRBD1. The ends lost 6 bases at V and 4 bases at J; junction bases unmatched: 9. The CDR3 contains 14 residues. Germline CDR1 and CDR2: MNHNS and SASEGT. The CDR3, as DNA: TGTGCCAGCAGCGAGACGGGACAGCGATACGAGCAGTACTTC. It codes for CASSETGQRYEQYF.

The chain recombines TRBV5-1 with TRBJ1-1, with 9 bases that match TRBD1. Germline V lookup: CDR1 SGHRS, CDR2 YFSETQ. The trim removed 4 bases at V and 5 bases at J, leaving 6 bases unmatched. The CDR3 sequence is 14 residues long. The CDR3: CASSQRQGGTEAFF. The CDR3 nucleotides read TGCGCCAGCAGCCAACGACAGGGGGGTACTGAAGCTTTCTTT. Supplemented by reference TRBV5-1 and TRBJ1-1, the full variable domain reads KAGVTQTPRYLIKTRGQQVTLSCSPISGHRSVSWYQQTPGQGLQFLFEYFSETQRNKGNFPGRFSGRQFSNSRSEMNVSTLELGDSALYLCASSQRQGGTEAFFGQGTRLTVV.

This chain links TRBV28 with TRBJ1-3, with 8 positions matching TRBD1. The CDR3 sequence is 16 residues long. The J segment lost 0 bases and the V segment lost 5 bases, leaving 6 bases of the junction unmatched. Germline lookup yields CDR1 MDHEN and CDR2 SYDVKM. DNA for the CDR3: TGTGCCAGCAGTACACAGGGACAGGACTCTGGAAACACCATATATTTT. Translated: CASSTQGQDSGNTIYF.

This clonotype was observed many times. This chain connects TRBV6-5 to TRBJ2-2; D call uncertain. The CDR3 contains 17 residues. Germline-derived CDR1 and CDR2 are MNHEY and SVGAGI. The germline V and J ends were trimmed by 2 bases and 0 bases, with 13 bases remaining between them. The CDR3 DNA sequence: TGTGCCAGCAGTTACCGTAGCAGTCCGACGAACACCGGGGAGCTGTTTTTT. This gives the protein CASSYRSSPTNTGELFF.

This chain uses TRBV6-5 with TRBJ2-3; the D gene is possibly TRBD1 (5 bases). Germline V gene data show CDR1 as MNHEY and CDR2 as SVGAGI. The ends were cut back, 4 bases at V and 2 bases at J, with 10 bases in the middle. This CDR3 is 14 amino acids long. The CDR3 protein is CASSSRVSTDTQYF. The CDR3 nucleotides read TGTGCCAGCAGTTCCAGGGTATCCACAGATACGCAGTATTTT.

This clonotype has a count of ten or more. This chain joins TRBV7-9 and TRBJ2-4; 8 bases fit TRBD1. The CDR3 contains 13 residues. Germline V gene data show CDR1 as SEHNR and CDR2 as FQNEAQ (reference sequence). The V segment lost 7 bases and the J segment 8 bases; nucleotides outside the gene matches: 7. CDR3 loop: CASKTGAQDIQYF. CDR3 DNA: TGTGCCAGCAAGACAGGGGCTCAAGACATTCAGTACTTC.

CDR3 nucleotide sequence: TGTGCCAGCAGTTACCCGGGACTAGCGGGGTACGAGCAGTACTTC. The encoded protein is CASSYPGLAGYEQYF. The V gene is TRBV6-5, the J gene TRBJ2-7; the match to TRBD2 covers 13 bases. This CDR3 region has 15 residues. From germline, CDR1 is MNHEY and CDR2 SVGAGI. Trimming took 2 bases from V and 4 from J; bases not matched to a gene: 2.